This T cell receptor beta chain emerged from a study of cytomegalovirus exposure and HLA in healthy donors. Study-wide background: Within an early data release were 65 million to 90 million unique TCRs drawn from HLA-typed donors. General observations from the study: Sequencing probably produced one cluster of sequence variants that were highly shared. Presence/absence analyses treated sequencing depth as roughly uniform across donors.

The CDR3 loop spans 15 amino acids. Trimming cost V 7 bases and J 8 bases; bases outside gene matches: 13. Germline V gene lookup returns CDR1 MDHEN and CDR2 SYDVKM. Both 60 Vbeta primers and 13 Jbeta primers went into the PCR. TCRdb's table, derived via immunoSEQ multiplex PCR, lists solely in-frame clones and lacks some. The data hold under 200,000 clones, with roughly 80% observed a single time. With respect to this clone: The antigen is not known.

Sequenced sample: PBMCs. The V call is TRBV28, the J call TRBJ1-4, with TRBD1 identical over 7 bases. The origin of this receptor is a middle-aged woman in good health and CMV-seropositive. The CDR3 loop is CASTNLNRGPEKLFF. Here the CDR3 DNA reads TGTGCCAGCACCAACCTCAACAGGGGACCCGAAAAACTGTTTTTT. The full variable domain, rest sourced from reference TRBV28 and TRBJ1-4, is DVKVTQSSRYLVKRTGEKVFLECVQDMDHENMFWYRQDPGLGLRLIYFSYDVKMKEKGDIPEGYSVSREKKERFSLILESASTNQTSMYLCASTNLNRGPEKLFFGSGTQLSVL.